This T cell receptor (beta chain) was retrieved from a study of molecular identifiers for immune sequencing clone quantification. TCRdb ran MiXCR on the PCR reads and lists one entry per CDR3 protein. The data contain about 630,000 distinct CDR3 sequences, roughly 23% of them singletons. Germline lookup yields CDR1 MDHEN and CDR2 SYDVKM. This CDR3 has 15 amino acids. The V gene lost 5 bases and the J gene lost 0 bases, with 14 bases spanning the gap. This clonotype was counted only a few times. The chain recombines TRBV28 with TRBJ2-7; perhaps TRBD2 as D (6 bases). Sequencing used naive CD8+ T cells from blood, with Jurkat cell RNA spiked in. Subset here: FACS-sorted CD8+CD4-CCR7+CD45RA+ naive T cells. The receptor was isolated from a human donor in good health. Some libraries in this study had Jurkat cell RNA spiked in. The CDR3 spells CASSPIGSGSYEQYF. The DNA of the CDR3 is TGTGCCAGCAGTCCCATCGGTAGCGGCTCCTACGAGCAGTACTTC.